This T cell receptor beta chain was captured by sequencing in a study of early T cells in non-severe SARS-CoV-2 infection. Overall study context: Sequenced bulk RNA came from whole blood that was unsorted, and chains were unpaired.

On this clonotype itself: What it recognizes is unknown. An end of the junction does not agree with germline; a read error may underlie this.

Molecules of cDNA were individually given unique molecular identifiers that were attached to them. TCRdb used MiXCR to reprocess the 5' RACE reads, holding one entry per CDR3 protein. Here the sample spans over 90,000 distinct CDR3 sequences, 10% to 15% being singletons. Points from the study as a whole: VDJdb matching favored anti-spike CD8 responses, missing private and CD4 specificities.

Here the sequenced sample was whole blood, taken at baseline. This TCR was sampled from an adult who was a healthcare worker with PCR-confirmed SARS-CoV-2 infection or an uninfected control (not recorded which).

CDR3 coding DNA: TGTGCCAGCTTAGGACAGCTGCACCAGAGAGTTTTC. Encoded protein: CASLGQLHQRVF. The chain combines TRBV19 with TRBJ1-2, with D perhaps matching TRBD1 (6 bases). Germline V gene sequence: CDR1 LNHDA, CDR2 SQIVND (reference sequence). This CDR3 region has 12 residues. Full variable domain (outside the CDR3, taken from reference TRBV19 and TRBJ1-2): DGGITQSPKYLFRKEGQNVTLSCEQNLNHDAMYWYRQDPGQGLRLIYYSQIVNDFQKGDIAEGYSVSREKKESFPLTVTSAQKNPTAFYLCASLGQLHQRVFGSGTRLTVV.